The present T cell receptor (beta chain) was sequenced within a study of blood T cell repertoires in COVID-19. Study-wide context: Collection of acute and convalescent COVID-19 samples took place in the United States, Italy and Spain. PBMCs, B-cell-depleted T cells, or T cells were the source of the cDNA or gDNA that made up the material.

This clone was observed a single time. In the original analysis: Using reference gene primer amplification, nucleated cell counts were estimated. Clones were read by immunoSEQ multiplex PCR, and TCRdb kept only the in-frame ones, dropping some. V and J calls and clone size follow that table, whereas D and trimming were derived from the DNA. The sample records roughly 140,000 clones, 75% to 90% being singletons. This sequence was found in a middle-aged woman with acute or convalescent COVID-19. Sequenced: peripheral blood.

The CDR3 loop reads CASSSRGAGGAYEQYF. As DNA, the CDR3 is TGTGCCAGCAGCTCCCGTGGGGCGGGGGGAGCCTACGAGCAGTACTTC. This chain connects TRBV7-8 to TRBJ2-7, with 8 bases lining up with TRBD2. This CDR3 contains 16 residues. V lost 4 bases, J lost 2 bases, and 10 bases stayed unmatched. In germline, CDR1 is SGHVS, CDR2 FQNEAQ.